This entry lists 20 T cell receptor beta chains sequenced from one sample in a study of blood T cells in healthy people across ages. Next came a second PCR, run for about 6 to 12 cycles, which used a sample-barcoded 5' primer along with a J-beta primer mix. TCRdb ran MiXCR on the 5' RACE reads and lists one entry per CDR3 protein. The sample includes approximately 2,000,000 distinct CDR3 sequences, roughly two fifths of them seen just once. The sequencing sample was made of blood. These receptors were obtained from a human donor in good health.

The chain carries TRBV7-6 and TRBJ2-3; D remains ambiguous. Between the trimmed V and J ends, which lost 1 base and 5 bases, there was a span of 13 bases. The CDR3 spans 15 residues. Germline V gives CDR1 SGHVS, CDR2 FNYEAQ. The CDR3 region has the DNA TGTGCCAGCAGCTTAGTCGACGGGTCAGGAGATACGCAGTATTTT. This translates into CASSLVDGSGDTQYF.

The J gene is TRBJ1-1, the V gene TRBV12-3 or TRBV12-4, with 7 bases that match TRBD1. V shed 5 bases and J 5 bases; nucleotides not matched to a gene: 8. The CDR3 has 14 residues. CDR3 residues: CASSVTGDLTEAFF. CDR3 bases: TGTGCCAGCAGTGTTACAGGGGATCTAACTGAAGCTTTCTTT.

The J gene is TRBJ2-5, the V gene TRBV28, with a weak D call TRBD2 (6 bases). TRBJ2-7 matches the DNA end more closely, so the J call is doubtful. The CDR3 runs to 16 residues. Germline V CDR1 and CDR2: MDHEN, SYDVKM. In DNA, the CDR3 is TGTGCCAGCAGTTTCTCTTTGGTGTCAGACGGGGGCGAGCAGTACTTC. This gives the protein CASSFSLVSDGGEQYF.

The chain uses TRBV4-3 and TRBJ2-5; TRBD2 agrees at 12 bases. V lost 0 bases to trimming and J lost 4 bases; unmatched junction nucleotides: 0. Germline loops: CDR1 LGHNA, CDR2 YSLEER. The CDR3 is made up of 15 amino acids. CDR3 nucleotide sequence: TGCGCCAGCAGCCAAGAACTAGCGGGGGGAGAGACCCAGTACTTC. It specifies CASSQELAGGETQYF.

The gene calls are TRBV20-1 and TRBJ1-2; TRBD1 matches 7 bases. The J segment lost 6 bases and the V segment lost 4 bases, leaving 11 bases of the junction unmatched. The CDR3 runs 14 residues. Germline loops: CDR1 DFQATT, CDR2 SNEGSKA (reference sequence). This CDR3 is CSATNRGPGDGYTF. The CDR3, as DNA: TGCAGTGCTACAAACAGGGGCCCGGGCGATGGCTACACCTTC.

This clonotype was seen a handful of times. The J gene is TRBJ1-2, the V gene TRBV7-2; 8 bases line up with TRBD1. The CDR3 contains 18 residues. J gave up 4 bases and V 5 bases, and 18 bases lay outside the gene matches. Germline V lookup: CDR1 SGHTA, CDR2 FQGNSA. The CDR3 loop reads CASSPPQGARTLLYGYTF. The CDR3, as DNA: TGTGCCAGCAGCCCACCGCAGGGGGCGCGAACACTTCTCTATGGCTACACCTTC.

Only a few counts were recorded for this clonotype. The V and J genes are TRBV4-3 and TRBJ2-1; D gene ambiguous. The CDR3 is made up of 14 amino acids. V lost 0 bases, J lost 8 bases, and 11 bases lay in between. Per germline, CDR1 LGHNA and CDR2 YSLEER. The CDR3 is CASSQDPIRDEQFF. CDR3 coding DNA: TGCGCCAGCAGCCAAGATCCGATTAGGGATGAGCAGTTCTTC.

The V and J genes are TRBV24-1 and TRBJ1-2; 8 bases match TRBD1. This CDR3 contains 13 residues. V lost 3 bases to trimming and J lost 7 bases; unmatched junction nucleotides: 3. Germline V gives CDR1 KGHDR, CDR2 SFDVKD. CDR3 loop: CATSDGQGRGYTF. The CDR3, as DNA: TGTGCCACCAGTGATGGACAGGGACGTGGCTACACCTTC.

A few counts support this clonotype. The CDR3 is CASRVSSHNEQFF. The CDR3 bases are TGTGCCAGCAGAGTATCTAGCCACAATGAGCAGTTCTTC. The chain employs TRBV12-3 or TRBV12-4 and TRBJ2-1, with a tentative D call TRBD2 (5 bases). The CDR3 is made up of 13 amino acids. Between the trimmed V and J ends, which lost 6 bases and 5 bases, there was a span of 11 bases.

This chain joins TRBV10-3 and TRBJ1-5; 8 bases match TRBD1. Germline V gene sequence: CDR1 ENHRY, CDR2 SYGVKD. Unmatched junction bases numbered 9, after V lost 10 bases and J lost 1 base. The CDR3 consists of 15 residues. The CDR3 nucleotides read TGTGCCACCGATGCACAGGGGGGGAGCAATCAGCCCCAGCATTTT. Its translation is CATDAQGGSNQPQHF.

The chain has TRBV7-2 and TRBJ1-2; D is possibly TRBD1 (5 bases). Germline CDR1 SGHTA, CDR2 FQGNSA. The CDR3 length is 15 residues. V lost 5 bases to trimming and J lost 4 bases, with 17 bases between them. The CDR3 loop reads CASSLNGGEFYGYTF. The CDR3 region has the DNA TGTGCCAGCAGCCTCAACGGGGGGGAGTTCTATGGCTACACCTTC.

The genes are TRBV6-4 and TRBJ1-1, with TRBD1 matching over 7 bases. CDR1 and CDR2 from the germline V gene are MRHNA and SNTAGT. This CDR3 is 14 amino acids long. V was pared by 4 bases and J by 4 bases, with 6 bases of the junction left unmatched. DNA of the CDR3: TGTGCCAGCAGTGTAGAAGGGGGCCGCACTGAAGCTTTCTTT. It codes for CASSVEGGRTEAFF.

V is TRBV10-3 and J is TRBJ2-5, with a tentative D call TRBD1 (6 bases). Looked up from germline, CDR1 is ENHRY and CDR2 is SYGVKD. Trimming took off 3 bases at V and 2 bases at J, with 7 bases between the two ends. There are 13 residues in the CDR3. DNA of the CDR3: TGTGCCATCAGTGACAGGGGACAAGAGACCCAGTACTTC. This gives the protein CAISDRGQETQYF.

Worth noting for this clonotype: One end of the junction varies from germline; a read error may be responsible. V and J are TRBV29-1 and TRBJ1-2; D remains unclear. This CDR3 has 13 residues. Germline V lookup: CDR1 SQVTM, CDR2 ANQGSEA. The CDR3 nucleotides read TGCGGCGTTGAGAAAGGGCCTGGGTATGGCTACACCTTC. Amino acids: CGVEKGPGYGYTF.

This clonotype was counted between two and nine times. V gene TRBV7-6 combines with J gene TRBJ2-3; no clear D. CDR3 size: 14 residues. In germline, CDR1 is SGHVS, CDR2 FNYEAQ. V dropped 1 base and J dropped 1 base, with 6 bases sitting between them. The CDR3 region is CASSLVARTDTQYF. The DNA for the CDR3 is TGTGCCAGCAGCTTAGTGGCTCGCACAGATACGCAGTATTTT.

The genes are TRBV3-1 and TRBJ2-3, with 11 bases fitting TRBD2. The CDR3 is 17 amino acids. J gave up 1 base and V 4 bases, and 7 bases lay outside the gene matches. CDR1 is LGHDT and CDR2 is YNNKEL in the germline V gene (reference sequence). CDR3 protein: CASSRLTSGGRTDTQYF. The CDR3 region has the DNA TGTGCCAGCAGCCGGTTAACTAGCGGGGGACGCACAGATACGCAGTATTTT.

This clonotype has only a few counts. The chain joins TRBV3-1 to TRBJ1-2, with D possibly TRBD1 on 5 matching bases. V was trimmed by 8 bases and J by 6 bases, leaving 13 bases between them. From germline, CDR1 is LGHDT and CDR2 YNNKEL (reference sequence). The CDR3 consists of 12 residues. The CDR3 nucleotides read TGTGCCAGCGCCGAGGGACCTCATGGCTACACCTTC. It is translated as CASAEGPHGYTF.

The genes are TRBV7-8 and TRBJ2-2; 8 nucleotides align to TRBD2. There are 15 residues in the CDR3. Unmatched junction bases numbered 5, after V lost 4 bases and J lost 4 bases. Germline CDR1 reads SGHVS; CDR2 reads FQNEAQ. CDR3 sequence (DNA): TGTGCCAGCAGCTCCCTCAGCGGGGGCACCGGGGAGCTGTTTTTT. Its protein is CASSSLSGGTGELFF.

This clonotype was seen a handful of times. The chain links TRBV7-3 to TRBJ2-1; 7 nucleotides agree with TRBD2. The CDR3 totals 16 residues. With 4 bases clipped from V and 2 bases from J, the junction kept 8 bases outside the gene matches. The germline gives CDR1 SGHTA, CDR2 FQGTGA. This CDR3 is CASSYTSARAYNEQFF. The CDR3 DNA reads TGTGCCAGCAGCTACACTAGCGCGCGCGCCTACAATGAGCAGTTCTTC.

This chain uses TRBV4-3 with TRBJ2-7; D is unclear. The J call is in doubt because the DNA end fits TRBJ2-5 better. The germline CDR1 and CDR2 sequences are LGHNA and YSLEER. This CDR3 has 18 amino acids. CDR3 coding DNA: TGCGCCAGCAGCCAAGAACGGAGTGCAGTAGCTCAATGGGAGACCCAGTACTTC. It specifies CASSQERSAVAQWETQYF.